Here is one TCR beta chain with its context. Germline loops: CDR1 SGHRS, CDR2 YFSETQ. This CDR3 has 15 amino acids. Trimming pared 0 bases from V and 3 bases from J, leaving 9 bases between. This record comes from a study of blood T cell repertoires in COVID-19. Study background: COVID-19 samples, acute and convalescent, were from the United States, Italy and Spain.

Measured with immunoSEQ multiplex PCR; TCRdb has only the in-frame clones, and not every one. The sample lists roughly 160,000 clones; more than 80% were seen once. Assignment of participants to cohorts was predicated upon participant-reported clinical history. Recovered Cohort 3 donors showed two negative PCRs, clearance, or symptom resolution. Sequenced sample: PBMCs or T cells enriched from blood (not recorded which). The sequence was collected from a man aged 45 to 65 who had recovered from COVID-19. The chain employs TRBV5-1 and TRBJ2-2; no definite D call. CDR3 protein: CASSLDPSYTGELFF. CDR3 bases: TGCGCCAGCAGCTTGGATCCCAGTTACACCGGGGAGCTGTTTTTT.